Listed below are T cell receptor beta chains from one sample, sequenced in a study of vaccination and CD4 T cells after COVID-19. TCRdb passed the PCR reads through MiXCR, listing each CDR3 protein once. There are 25,000 or so distinct CDR3 sequences in the sample; roughly two thirds occur only once, and about a fifth lies in the top ten. No antigen has been assigned to these receptors. The input for sequencing was CD4+ T cells from blood, cultured in vitro, taken after SARS-CoV-2 vaccination. Source of these receptors: a human donor who received a COVID-19 vaccine. The CDR3 runs from the conserved cysteine through the conserved F or W. D genes are given only for firm matches. Clone size, where shown, is once, few, many, or a class for clones that have expanded.

clone_size: -; j_call: TRBJ1-2; d_call: TRBD1; v_call: TRBV5-1; cdr3_nt: TGCGCCAGCAGCTTGGCCGGACAGGACTATGGCTACACCTTC; cdr3_aa: CASSLAGQDYGYTF
clone_size: few; j_call: TRBJ1-1; d_call: -; v_call: TRBV6-1; cdr3_nt: TGTGCCAGCAGAGGTAGCGGGGGCCAGAACACTGAAGCTTTCTTT; cdr3_aa: CASRGSGGQNTEAFF
clone_size: -; j_call: TRBJ2-5; d_call: TRBD1; v_call: TRBV2; cdr3_nt: TGTGCCAGCAGATACAGGGGAGAGACCCAGTACTTC; cdr3_aa: CASRYRGETQYF
clone_size: once; j_call: TRBJ2-1; d_call: -; v_call: TRBV14; cdr3_nt: TGTGCCAGCAGCAGGCACAATGAGCAGTTCTTC; cdr3_aa: CASSRHNEQFF
clone_size: -; j_call: TRBJ1-5; d_call: -; v_call: TRBV7-9; cdr3_nt: TGTGCCAGCAGCCTGGGGGGAGGAACAGGTGGTCAGCCCCAGCATTTT; cdr3_aa: CASSLGGGTGGQPQHF
clone_size: -; j_call: TRBJ1-6; d_call: TRBD1; v_call: TRBV7-9; cdr3_nt: TGTGCCAGCAGCTTATTACCGGGACAGGGGAATTCACCCCTCCACTTT; cdr3_aa: CASSLLPGQGNSPLHF
clone_size: -; j_call: TRBJ2-5; d_call: TRBD2; v_call: TRBV19; cdr3_nt: TGTGCCAGTAGTATAAGCGGGATCCCCCAAGAGACCCAGTACTTC; cdr3_aa: CASSISGIPQETQYF
clone_size: -; j_call: TRBJ1-5; d_call: -; v_call: TRBV19; cdr3_nt: TGTGCCAGTAGTGCTTTTCGAGGCCCCAATCAGCCCCAGCATTTT; cdr3_aa: CASSAFRGPNQPQHF
clone_size: -; j_call: TRBJ2-7; d_call: -; v_call: TRBV11-3; cdr3_nt: TGTGCCAGCAGCTCCTCGCTTGCCGAGCAGTACTTC; cdr3_aa: CASSSSLAEQYF
clone_size: -; j_call: TRBJ2-5; d_call: TRBD2; v_call: TRBV7-6; cdr3_nt: TGTGCCAGCAGCTCTGGACTAGCGGGGGGATCGGAGACCCAGTACTTC; cdr3_aa: CASSSGLAGGSETQYF
clone_size: few; j_call: TRBJ2-2; d_call: -; v_call: TRBV27; cdr3_nt: TGTGCCAGCACCGCGACAGGGGAGCTGTTTTTT; cdr3_aa: CASTATGELFF
clone_size: -; j_call: TRBJ2-3; d_call: -; v_call: TRBV20-1; cdr3_nt: TGCAGTGCTAGACCCGCTTCTAGCACAGATACGCAGTATTTT; cdr3_aa: CSARPASSTDTQYF
clone_size: -; j_call: TRBJ1-2; d_call: -; v_call: TRBV6-1; cdr3_nt: TGTGCCAGCACCAGACACTCGGGGGCCTATGGCTACACCTTC; cdr3_aa: CASTRHSGAYGYTF
clone_size: -; j_call: TRBJ2-5; d_call: TRBD1; v_call: TRBV20-1; cdr3_nt: TGCAGTGCTGACACCGCTCCGGGACAGGGACTTCAAGAGACCCAGTACTTC; cdr3_aa: CSADTAPGQGLQETQYF
clone_size: -; j_call: TRBJ1-1; d_call: TRBD1; v_call: TRBV7-8; cdr3_nt: TGTGCCAGCAGCTCCACCCCCGGGACAGGGGCCAACCTGAACACTGAAGCTTTCTTT; cdr3_aa: CASSSTPGTGANLNTEAFF
clone_size: -; j_call: TRBJ1-1; d_call: -; v_call: TRBV15; cdr3_nt: TGTGCCACCAGCAGAGTTACAGACATCTTGAACACTGAAGCTTTCTTT; cdr3_aa: CATSRVTDILNTEAFF
clone_size: few; j_call: TRBJ1-5; d_call: -; v_call: TRBV6-1; cdr3_nt: TGTGCCAGCAGACCCCGGAGGCGGGGAGAGGGCAATCAGCCCCAGCATTTT; cdr3_aa: CASRPRRRGEGNQPQHF
clone_size: -; j_call: TRBJ2-1; d_call: TRBD2; v_call: TRBV10-1; cdr3_nt: TGCGCCAGCAGTGAGACGACCGGGACTACGAACAATGAGCAGTTCTTC; cdr3_aa: CASSETTGTTNNEQFF
clone_size: -; j_call: TRBJ2-7; d_call: -; v_call: TRBV30; cdr3_nt: TGTGCCTGGAGTATTCAACAGGGTCAGGGCCTATACGAGCAGTACTTC; cdr3_aa: CAWSIQQGQGLYEQYF
clone_size: -; j_call: TRBJ2-1; d_call: TRBD2; v_call: TRBV10-1; cdr3_nt: TGCGCCAGCAGACAGGGACTAGCGGGGCCCAACAATGAGCAGTTCTTC; cdr3_aa: CASRQGLAGPNNEQFF
clone_size: -; j_call: TRBJ1-1; d_call: -; v_call: TRBV12-3/TRBV12-4; cdr3_nt: TGTGCCAGCAGTTTACCGCCGAACACTGAAGCTTTCTTT; cdr3_aa: CASSLPPNTEAFF
clone_size: -; j_call: TRBJ1-1; d_call: TRBD1; v_call: TRBV12-5; cdr3_nt: TGTGCTAGTGGTTTGTCGGGACAGGGAAGCCAAGCTTTCTTT; cdr3_aa: CASGLSGQGSQAFF
clone_size: -; j_call: TRBJ2-7; d_call: TRBD1; v_call: TRBV27; cdr3_nt: TGTGCCAGCAGTCCAGACAGGGCCTCCTACGAGCAGTACTTC; cdr3_aa: CASSPDRASYEQYF
clone_size: few; j_call: TRBJ1-2; d_call: TRBD1; v_call: TRBV7-2; cdr3_nt: TGTGCCAGCAGCCGTGACAGGGGTCGCGGCTATGGCTACACCTTC; cdr3_aa: CASSRDRGRGYGYTF
clone_size: -; j_call: TRBJ2-7; d_call: -; v_call: TRBV29-1; cdr3_nt: TGCAGCGTTGAATTAGGGAATGACATCAGGGCTAGCTCCTACGAGCAGTACTTC; cdr3_aa: CSVELGNDIRASSYEQYF
clone_size: -; j_call: TRBJ1-6; d_call: TRBD1; v_call: TRBV9; cdr3_nt: TGTGCCAGCAGCCCCCGACAGGGGACCTCCTATAATTCACCCCTCCACTTT; cdr3_aa: CASSPRQGTSYNSPLHF
clone_size: once; j_call: TRBJ2-3; d_call: TRBD2; v_call: TRBV12-3/TRBV12-4; cdr3_nt: TGTGCCAGCAGTACCCTAGCGGGGGGCACAGATACGCAGTATTTT; cdr3_aa: CASSTLAGGTDTQYF
clone_size: -; j_call: TRBJ1-5; d_call: -; v_call: TRBV21-1; cdr3_nt: TGTGCCAGCAGCAAAGAAGTTCGAGGAACGGGCGATCAGCCCCAGCATTTT; cdr3_aa: CASSKEVRGTGDQPQHF
clone_size: -; j_call: TRBJ2-3; d_call: TRBD1; v_call: TRBV19; cdr3_nt: TGTGCCAGTAGTAACAGGGGACAGTTGGGCACAGATACGCAGTATTTT; cdr3_aa: CASSNRGQLGTDTQYF
clone_size: few; j_call: TRBJ1-6; d_call: TRBD1; v_call: TRBV12-3/TRBV12-4; cdr3_nt: TGTGCCAGCAGTTCCACCGGGACAGGGGCGAGGAATTCACCCCTCCACTTT; cdr3_aa: CASSSTGTGARNSPLHF
clone_size: -; j_call: TRBJ1-6; d_call: -; v_call: TRBV6-1; cdr3_nt: TGTGCCAGCAGTGATCATACCCATTCACCCCTCCACTTT; cdr3_aa: CASSDHTHSPLHF
clone_size: -; j_call: TRBJ1-2; d_call: -; v_call: TRBV21-1; cdr3_nt: TGTGCCAGCAGCTTGGACAGCAACTATGGCTACACCTTC; cdr3_aa: CASSLDSNYGYTF
clone_size: -; j_call: TRBJ1-1; d_call: -; v_call: TRBV21-1; cdr3_nt: TGTGCCAGCAGCTGCCGGGACAGGGAGGGTAACACTGAAGCTTTCTTT; cdr3_aa: CASSCRDREGNTEAFF
clone_size: -; j_call: TRBJ1-2; d_call: -; v_call: TRBV7-2; cdr3_nt: TGTGCCAGCAGCTTAGAATGGGAGGGCTACACCTTC; cdr3_aa: CASSLEWEGYTF
clone_size: -; j_call: TRBJ1-2; d_call: -; v_call: TRBV15; cdr3_nt: TGTGCCACCAGCAGAGATTCGGGATTAGGGTCAATCTTAAACTATGGCTACACCTTC; cdr3_aa: CATSRDSGLGSILNYGYTF
clone_size: -; j_call: TRBJ2-3; d_call: -; v_call: TRBV27; cdr3_nt: TGTGCCAGCAGTTTAGCGGGGGCCCGCACAGATACGCAGTATTTT; cdr3_aa: CASSLAGARTDTQYF
clone_size: -; j_call: TRBJ1-1; d_call: TRBD1; v_call: TRBV27; cdr3_nt: TGTGCCAGCAGCCGACACTTCCGGGACAGGGTCACTGAAGCTTTCTTT; cdr3_aa: CASSRHFRDRVTEAFF
clone_size: few; j_call: TRBJ2-7; d_call: TRBD2; v_call: TRBV6-1; cdr3_nt: TGTGCCAGCAGGCCACTAGCGGGGATCTCCTACGAGCAGTACTTC; cdr3_aa: CASRPLAGISYEQYF
clone_size: -; j_call: TRBJ1-1; d_call: TRBD1; v_call: TRBV6-1; cdr3_nt: TGTGCCAGCAGCCTGGACAGGGGTTGGGACACTGAAGCTTTCTTT; cdr3_aa: CASSLDRGWDTEAFF
clone_size: -; j_call: TRBJ2-5; d_call: -; v_call: TRBV10-3; cdr3_nt: TGTGCCATCAGTGTAGAGGGCCAAGAGACCCAGTACTTC; cdr3_aa: CAISVEGQETQYF
clone_size: few; j_call: TRBJ1-5; d_call: -; v_call: TRBV12-3/TRBV12-4; cdr3_nt: TGTGCCAGCAGTTTTGACCCCGGCAGGGTCAGCCAGCCCCAGCATTTT; cdr3_aa: CASSFDPGRVSQPQHF
clone_size: -; j_call: TRBJ2-5; d_call: TRBD2; v_call: TRBV24-1; cdr3_nt: TGTGCCACCAGTGAGTCCGGGACTAGGACGCAAGAGACCCAGTATTTC; cdr3_aa: CATSESGTRTQETQYF
clone_size: -; j_call: TRBJ1-2; d_call: TRBD1; v_call: TRBV15; cdr3_nt: TGTGCCACCAGCCCGGGGACAGGGGGCGGCTACACCTTC; cdr3_aa: CATSPGTGGGYTF
clone_size: -; j_call: TRBJ2-2; d_call: TRBD2; v_call: TRBV30; cdr3_nt: TGTGCCTGGAGTGCGGGGGGGGCCACCGGGGAGCTGTTTTTT; cdr3_aa: CAWSAGGATGELFF
clone_size: few; j_call: TRBJ2-7; d_call: TRBD2; v_call: TRBV7-2; cdr3_nt: TGTGCCAGCAGCCGAGACCCGACTAGCGGCCCCTACGAGCAGTACTTC; cdr3_aa: CASSRDPTSGPYEQYF
clone_size: -; j_call: TRBJ1-2; d_call: -; v_call: TRBV2; cdr3_nt: TGTGCCAGCAGACAGGGACCCGGTAACGGCTACACCTTC; cdr3_aa: CASRQGPGNGYTF
clone_size: few; j_call: TRBJ1-6; d_call: -; v_call: TRBV20-1; cdr3_nt: TGCAGTGCTCCCGCCAGACTGAGCTCCTATAATTCACCCCTCCACTTT; cdr3_aa: CSAPARLSSYNSPLHF
clone_size: few; j_call: TRBJ1-6; d_call: TRBD1; v_call: TRBV2; cdr3_nt: TGTGCCAGCAGGGACAGGGCGGTGCATTCACCCCTCCACTTT; cdr3_aa: CASRDRAVHSPLHF
clone_size: -; j_call: TRBJ2-1; d_call: TRBD2; v_call: TRBV12-3/TRBV12-4; cdr3_nt: TGTGCCAGCAGTTCCCCTAGCGGGGGCCTCTCCTACAATGAGCAGTTCTTC; cdr3_aa: CASSSPSGGLSYNEQFF
clone_size: few; j_call: TRBJ2-5; d_call: -; v_call: TRBV20-1; cdr3_nt: TGCAGTGCCCCCCTAGGGCTAGTTGGGGAAGAGACCCAGTACTTC; cdr3_aa: CSAPLGLVGEETQYF
clone_size: -; j_call: TRBJ2-7; d_call: -; v_call: TRBV28; cdr3_nt: TGTGCCACCTCTAGACCAGGGGAGACGGGCGAGCAGTACTTC; cdr3_aa: CATSRPGETGEQYF